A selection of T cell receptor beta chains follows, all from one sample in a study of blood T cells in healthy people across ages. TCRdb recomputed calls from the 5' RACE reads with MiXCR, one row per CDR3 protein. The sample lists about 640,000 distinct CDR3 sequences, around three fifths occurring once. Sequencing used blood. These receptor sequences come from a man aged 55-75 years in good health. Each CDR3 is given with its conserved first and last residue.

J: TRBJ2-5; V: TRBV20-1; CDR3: CSARMDYRETQYF
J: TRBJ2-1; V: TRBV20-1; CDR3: CSATRTSSSSYNEQFF
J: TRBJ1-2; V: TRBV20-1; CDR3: CSGRSGQGAGYGYTF
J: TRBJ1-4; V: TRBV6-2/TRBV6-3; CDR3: CAHSIAPSGKLFF
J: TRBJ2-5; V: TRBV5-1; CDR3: CASSLGGGTQETQYF
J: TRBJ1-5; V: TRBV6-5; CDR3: CASRPTGAGQPQHF
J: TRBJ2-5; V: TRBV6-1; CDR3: CASTSRGAQETQYF
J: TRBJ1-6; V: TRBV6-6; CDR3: CASRFGTLNSPLHF
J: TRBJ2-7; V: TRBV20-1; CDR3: CSATDRGWEQYF
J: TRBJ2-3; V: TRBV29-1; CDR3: CSVKGTDTQYF
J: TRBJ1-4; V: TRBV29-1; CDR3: CSAGLTAEKLFF
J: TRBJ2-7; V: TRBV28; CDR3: CASRGNREFSYEQYF
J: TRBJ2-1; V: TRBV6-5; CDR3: CASSPLAGASNEQFF
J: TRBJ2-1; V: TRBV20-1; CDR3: CSARGVGGSYNEQFF
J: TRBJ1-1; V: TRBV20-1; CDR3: CSARGDRERQAFF
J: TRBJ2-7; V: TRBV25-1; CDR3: CASSERGETNYEQYF
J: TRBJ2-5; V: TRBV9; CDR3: CASSVESRGAGETQYF
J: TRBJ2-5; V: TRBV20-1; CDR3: CSALLTSGGAQETQYF
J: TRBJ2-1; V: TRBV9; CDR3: CASSVVQGNEQFF
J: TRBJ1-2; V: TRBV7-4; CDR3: CASSFTASSSYGYTF
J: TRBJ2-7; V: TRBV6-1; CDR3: CAGTAYEQYF
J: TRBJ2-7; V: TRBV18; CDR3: CASSLSVGTGDVGPYEQYF
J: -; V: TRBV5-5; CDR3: CASSSQGGSAETQYF
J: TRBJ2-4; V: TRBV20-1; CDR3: CSAGNRTLAKNIQYF
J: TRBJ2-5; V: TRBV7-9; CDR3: CASSLRTSGGKETQYF
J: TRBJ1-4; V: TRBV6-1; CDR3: CASRDAGQPNGEKLFF
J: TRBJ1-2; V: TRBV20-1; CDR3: CSARDQGRNGYTF
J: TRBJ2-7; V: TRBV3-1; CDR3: CASSQEGTESYEQYF